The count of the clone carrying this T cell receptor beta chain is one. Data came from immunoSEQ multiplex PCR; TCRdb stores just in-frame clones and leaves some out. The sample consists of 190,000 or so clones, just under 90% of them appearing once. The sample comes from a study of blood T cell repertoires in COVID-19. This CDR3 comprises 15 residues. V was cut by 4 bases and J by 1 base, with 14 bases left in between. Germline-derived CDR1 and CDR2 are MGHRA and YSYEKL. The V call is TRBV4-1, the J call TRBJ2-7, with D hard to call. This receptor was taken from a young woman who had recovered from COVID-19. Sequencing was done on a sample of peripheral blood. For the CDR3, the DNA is TGCGCCAGCAGCCCGTTTTCTGGCGGATCCTACGAGCAGTACGTC. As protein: CASSPFSGGSYEQYV.